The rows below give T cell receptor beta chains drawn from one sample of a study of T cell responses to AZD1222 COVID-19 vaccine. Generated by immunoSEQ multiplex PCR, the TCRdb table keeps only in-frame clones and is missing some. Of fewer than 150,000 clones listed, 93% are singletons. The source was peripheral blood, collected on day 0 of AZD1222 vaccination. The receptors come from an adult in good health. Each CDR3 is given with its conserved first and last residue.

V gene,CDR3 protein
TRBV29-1,CSGGQGAGGTEAFF
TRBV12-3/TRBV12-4,CASSLGGPREAFF
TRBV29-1,CSVYHGRLNTEAFF
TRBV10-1,CASSVNYNEQFF
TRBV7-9,CASSLNRGGTEAFF
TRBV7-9,CASRFLIRGPGELFF
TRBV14,CASSQGRAGGSSYNSPLHF
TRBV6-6,CASNRDANTGELFF
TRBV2,CASSGEGNYGYTF
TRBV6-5,CASSYSRDYGYTF